This TCR beta chain was recorded in a study of T cells expressing NK-cell markers (dated by TCRdb to about 2020). Turning to the overall study: Three sorted T-cell subsets (CD3+CD56+NKG2C+, CD3+CD56+NKG2C- and CD3+CD56-NKG2C+) from about 8 donors had their TCR beta-chain repertoires profiled. Among the eight sequenced donors, only one was HCMV-seronegative, while the other seven were HCMV-seropositive. The study sequenced eight donors, all healthy volunteers chosen at random: three men and five women. Libraries were sequenced as 2 x 150 bp reads on Illumina HiSeq 2000/2500, MiSeq or NextSeq. Findings and caveats that apply to the study as a whole: Those dominant clonotypes were again the most abundant among CD3+CD56-NKG2C+ cells in several donors, at about 28.3-60.1%. In several donors, the dominant CD3+CD56+NKG2C+ clonotypes were among the top 10 CD8+ clonotypes and accounted for about 1.0-7.5% of CD8+ T cells. It remained unclear whether the expanded NKG2C-expressing T cell clones were specific for HCMV antigens.

Reading the germline V gene gives CDR1 SGHRS and CDR2 YFSETQ. From its cysteine to its phenylalanine, the CDR3 spans 18 amino acids. No DNA accompanies this entry. To note about this clonotype: Its specific antigen is unknown.

HCMV serostatus was determined by detecting HCMV-specific IgG in serum with a commercial ELISA kit. Peripheral blood mononuclear cells were isolated from blood by Ficoll density gradient centrifugation. Reads for this sample came from an Illumina HiSeq 2000. The TCR beta cDNA libraries were made using 5'RACE template switching, a step that added both a universal primer site and unique molecular identifiers. Synthesis of cDNA was primed from the TCR beta constant segment and was followed by two consecutive PCR amplification steps. As for the authors' bioinformatics: MIGEC handled demultiplexing of the reads and grouping by UMI, while MiTCR was used to assemble and quantify clonotypes. To exclude erroneous sequences, any TCR cDNA sequence not supported by at least two reads was discarded. The tcR package was used for downstream repertoire analysis, and clonotypes were matched across fractions by CDR3 nucleotide sequence plus V segment. Antigen specificity was annotated against VDJdb with VDJmatch, allowing one amino acid substitution in CDR3. The reads were reprocessed in TCRdb, with one entry per CDR3 protein sequence and no accompanying DNA. The V and J calls were determined by TCRdb, not by the authors. This sample's table contains about 260,000 distinct CDR3 sequences. The ten top clones hold around 0.4% of the sample.

The sequence was obtained from a man aged 18-30 years in good health. Donor details come from another sample of the same person, matched by shared clones. What was sequenced was blood T cells: a sorted CD56 or NKG2C T cell subset, CD4+ or CD8+ T cells, or bulk PBMC T cells (not recorded which). The chain is assembled from TRBV5-1 and TRBJ2-6; TCRdb calls TRBD1, which cannot be checked without DNA. This receptor carries the CDR3 CASSLVLGRHSGANVLTF.